The 2 T cell receptor beta chains given below trace back to one sample, sequenced in a study of shared clonotypes between healthy human individuals. The assay was immunoSEQ multiplex PCR, and TCRdb's table has in-frame clones only and misses some. Of 150,000 to 200,000 clones in the sample, 66% were seen once. Sequenced sample: memory CD4+ T cells sorted from blood. Indicated subset: CD45RA-negative fraction. The source is a man younger than 40 in good health.

The sample holds a few counts of this clone. The CDR3 region is CASSRDRGMDQPQHF. The DNA for the CDR3 is TGTGCCAGCAGTCGAGACAGGGGAATGGATCAGCCCCAGCATTTT. V gene TRBV6-6 combines with J gene TRBJ1-5, with 8 bases matching TRBD1. CDR3 length equals 15 residues. Germline CDR1 MNHNY, CDR2 SVGAGI (reference sequence). Unmatched junction bases numbered 8, after V lost 5 bases and J lost 5 bases.

This clone was seen more than once but under ten times. CDR3 bases: TGCGCCAGCAGCTTCGGGGGTCCGGGACCCTACACCTTC. Its translation: CASSFGGPGPYTF. V gene TRBV5-1 combines with J gene TRBJ1-2; D is possibly TRBD1 (5 bases). The CDR3 extends over 13 amino acids. V was shortened by 2 bases and J by 10 bases, with 15 bases between the two germline ends. Germline-derived CDR1 and CDR2 are SGHRS and YFSETQ.